The source of this T cell receptor (beta chain) is a study of cytomegalovirus exposure and HLA in healthy donors. The donors formed part of the roughly 110-subject validation cohort, distinct from the roughly 620-subject first cohort. The length of the CDR3 is 16 residues. V lost 2 bases and J lost 4, with 15 bases in between. Germline V CDR1 and CDR2: SGHRS, YFSETQ. The method was immunoSEQ multiplex PCR; TCRdb's version includes in-frame clones alone and lacks a portion of them. The sample holds under 250,000 clones, roughly 91% seen once. The clonotype originates from a woman younger than 35 in good health and CMV-seropositive. The chain uses TRBV5-1 and TRBJ1-4, with D possibly being TRBD1 (6 bases). The specimen sequenced was PBMCs. The CDR3 spells CASSFGTQGYNEKLFF. The CDR3 DNA reads as TGCGCCAGCAGCTTTGGCACACAGGGTTATAATGAAAAACTGTTTTTT. The full variable domain, in which reference TRBV5-1 and TRBJ1-4 provide the parts outside the CDR3, is KAGVTQTPRYLIKTRGQQVTLSCSPISGHRSVSWYQQTPGQGLQFLFEYFSETQRNKGNFPGRFSGRQFSNSRSEMNVSTLELGDSALYLCASSFGTQGYNEKLFFGSGTQLSVL.